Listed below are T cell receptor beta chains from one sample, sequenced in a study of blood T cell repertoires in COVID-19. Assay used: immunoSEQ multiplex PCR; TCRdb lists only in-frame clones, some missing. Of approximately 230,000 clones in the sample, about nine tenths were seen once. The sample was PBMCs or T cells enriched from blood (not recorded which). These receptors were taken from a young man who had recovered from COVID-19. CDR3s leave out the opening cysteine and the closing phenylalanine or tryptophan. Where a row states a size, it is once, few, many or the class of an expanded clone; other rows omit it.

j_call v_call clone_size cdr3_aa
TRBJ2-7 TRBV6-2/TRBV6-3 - ASSPGTGFSEQY
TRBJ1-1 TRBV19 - ASSMRRQGNTEAF
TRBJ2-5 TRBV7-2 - ASSFQLAAQETQY
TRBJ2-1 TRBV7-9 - ASSWAGGLLSSYNEQF
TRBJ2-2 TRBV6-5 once ASRQGTGELF
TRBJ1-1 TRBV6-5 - ASSQASEAF
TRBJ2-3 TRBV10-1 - ASSESGTPLTDTQY
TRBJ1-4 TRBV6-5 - ASSNRDRGHEKLF
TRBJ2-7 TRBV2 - ASRDPAGVPSYEQY
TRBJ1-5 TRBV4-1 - ASSQEYRGWGQPQH
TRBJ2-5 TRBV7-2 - ASSLGGAGVETQY